These 21 T cell receptor beta chains were sequenced from one sample in a study of blood T cell repertoires in COVID-19. Only in-frame clones appear in the TCRdb table, and some are missing; sequencing was by immunoSEQ multiplex PCR. The sample records around 140,000 clones, roughly 79% being singletons. The specimen was peripheral blood. The source of these receptors is a woman aged 55-69 years with acute or convalescent COVID-19.

The V call is TRBV24-1, the J call TRBJ2-1; 12 bases fit TRBD2. V gave up 1 base and J gave up 6 bases; unmatched junction bases: 3. This CDR3 is 16 amino acids long. The germline V gene encodes CDR1 KGHDR and CDR2 SFDVKD. This CDR3 is CATSDFGLAGSNEQFF. For the CDR3, the DNA is TGTGCCACCAGTGATTTCGGACTAGCGGGATCCAATGAGCAGTTCTTC.

The J gene is TRBJ2-2, the V gene TRBV7-9; D may be TRBD2 (5 bases). Trimming took off 9 bases at V and 5 bases at J, with 10 bases between the two ends. CDR3 length: 12 residues. Germline values: CDR1 SEHNR, CDR2 FQNEAQ (reference sequence). CDR3 protein: CASLTGTGELFF. The DNA of the CDR3 is TGTGCCAGTTTGACGGGAACCGGGGAGCTGTTTTTT.

The chain couples TRBV30 to TRBJ2-7; the D call may be TRBD1 or TRBD2 (6 bases each). Trimming shortened V by 5 bases and J by 0 bases, and 8 bases separated the two germline ends. CDR3 size: 12 residues. Germline CDR1 GTSNPN, CDR2 SVGIG (reference sequence). The CDR3 DNA follows: TGTGCCTGGGGGGGGCACTCCTACGAGCAGTACTTC. Its protein product is CAWGGHSYEQYF.

This rearrangement joins TRBV3-1 (or the pseudogene TRBV3-2) to TRBJ1-6, with 8 bases matching TRBD1. CDR3 length equals 14 residues. J lost 8 bases, V lost 4 bases, and 4 bases had no gene match. The germline gives CDR1 LGHDT, CDR2 YNNKEL (reference sequence). CDR3: CASSRTGTDSPLHF. The CDR3 bases are TGTGCCAGCAGCCGGACAGGGACGGATTCACCCCTCCACTTT.

This clone was detected a few times. The rearrangement uses TRBV18 and TRBJ1-6, with 8 bases matching TRBD1. The germline CDR1 and CDR2 sequences are KGHSH and LQKENI. The V segment lost 8 bases and the J segment 6 bases; nucleotides outside the gene matches: 3. The CDR3 sequence is 13 residues long. CDR3: CASGGQGNSPLHF. DNA of the CDR3: TGTGCCAGCGGAGGACAGGGTAATTCACCCCTCCACTTT.

The CDR3 coding sequence is TGTGCCAGCAGTGTACTAGTAAAGAATGAGCAGTTCTTC. Translated: CASSVLVKNEQFF. The rearrangement uses TRBV2 and TRBJ2-1; tentatively, D is TRBD2 (5 bases). Per germline, CDR1 SNHLY and CDR2 FYNNEI. The CDR3 sequence is 13 residues long. Trimming took 4 bases from V and 7 from J, leaving 11 bases between them. Full variable domain (outside the CDR3, taken from reference TRBV2 and TRBJ2-1): EPEVTQTPSHQVTQMGQEVILRCVPISNHLYFYWYRQILGQKVEFLVSFYNNEISEKSEIFDDQFSVERPDGSNFTLKIRSTKLEDSAMYFCASSVLVKNEQFFGPGTRLTVL.

This sequence joins TRBV2 and TRBJ2-7; D is possibly TRBD2 (5 bases). V lost 7 bases to trimming and J lost 4 bases, with 14 bases between them. CDR1 is SNHLY, CDR2 FYNNEI, per germline. CDR3 size: 13 residues. The DNA of the CDR3 is TGTGCCAGCACCATACTAGTTCAGTACGAGCAGTACTTC. This gives the protein CASTILVQYEQYF.

This chain joins TRBV6-5 and TRBJ2-1, with a tentative D call TRBD2 (5 bases). V lost 4 bases and J 3 bases, leaving 13 bases between the germline ends. In germline, CDR1 is MNHEY, CDR2 SVGAGI. The CDR3 covers 15 residues. The CDR3 DNA follows: TGTGCCAGCAGTTCCCGACTACTATACTACAATGAGCAGTTCTTC. This encodes CASSSRLLYYNEQFF.

The chain joins TRBV6-2 or TRBV6-3 to TRBJ2-2; the match to TRBD2 covers 10 bases. CDR3 length equals 17 residues. Germline assignment: CDR1 MNHEY and CDR2 SVGEGT. The V segment lost 2 bases and the J segment 0 bases; nucleotides outside the gene matches: 3. CDR3 sequence reads: CASSYVLAGTNTGELFF. CDR3 bases: TGTGCCAGCAGTTACGTACTAGCGGGGACGAACACCGGGGAGCTGTTTTTT.

The rearrangement uses TRBV11-2 and TRBJ2-5, with 8 bases lining up with TRBD1. CDR1 SGHAT and CDR2 FQNNGV come from the germline V gene. The CDR3 totals 16 residues. After removal of 1 base from V and 5 bases from J, the junction contained 9 bases not matched to a gene. This CDR3 is CASSLGIITGGETQYF. In DNA, the CDR3 is TGTGCCAGCAGCTTAGGGATTATTACAGGGGGGGAGACCCAGTACTTC. Based on the CDR3 plus reference TRBV11-2 and TRBJ2-5, the full variable domain is EAGVAQSPRYKIIEKRQSVAFWCNPISGHATLYWYQQILGQGPKLLIQFQNNGVVDDSQLPKDRFSAERLKGVDSTLKIQPAKLEDSAVYLCASSLGIITGGETQYFGPGTRLLVL.

The chain links TRBV18 to TRBJ2-1, with TRBD2 matching 10 bases. V trimming: 5 bases; J trimming: 6 bases; junction bases outside the gene matches: 7. This CDR3 is built from 15 residues. Germline assignment: CDR1 KGHSH and CDR2 LQKENI. The CDR3 DNA follows: TGTGCCAGCTCATCTCTAGCGGGAGTTGGCAATGAGCAGTTCTTC. This sequence encodes CASSSLAGVGNEQFF.

The V gene is TRBV6-5, the J gene TRBJ2-7, with D tentatively TRBD2 (6 bases). The CDR3 is 13 residues long. Trimming stripped 8 bases from V and 2 bases from J, with 13 bases between. Germline CDR1 reads MNHEY; CDR2 reads SVGAGI. The CDR3 reads CASYPGSAYEQYF. The CDR3 coding sequence is TGTGCCAGCTACCCCGGGAGTGCCTACGAGCAGTACTTC.

This clone was observed a handful of times. The genes are TRBV6-2 or TRBV6-3 and TRBJ1-2, with a tentative D call TRBD1 (6 bases). CDR1 is MNHEY, CDR2 SVGEGT, per germline. The V and J ends lost 5 bases and 12 bases respectively, with 16 bases between them. CDR3 length: 12 residues. CDR3 sequence: CASSPNRVVHTF. The CDR3 region has the DNA TGTGCCAGCAGTCCGAACAGGGTCGTCCACACCTTC.

The sample holds a few counts of this clone. The V and J genes are TRBV25-1 and TRBJ1-3, with D hard to call. Trimming took 5 bases from V and 1 from J, leaving 3 bases between them. Germline V gene data show CDR1 as MGHDK and CDR2 as SYGVNS. The CDR3 is made up of 12 amino acids. CDR3 nucleotide sequence: TGTGCCAGCAGTCTTTCTGGAAACACCATATATTTT. Amino acid sequence: CASSLSGNTIYF.

This chain links TRBV27 with TRBJ2-3; tentatively, D is TRBD1 (6 bases). The CDR3 sequence is 15 residues long. Trimming cost V 4 bases and J 2 bases, with 13 bases left between them. Germline V gene sequence: CDR1 MNHEY, CDR2 SMNVEV (reference sequence). The chain's CDR3 is CASSSRTAFTDTQYF. The CDR3 DNA is TGTGCCAGCAGTTCAAGGACAGCCTTCACAGATACGCAGTATTTT.

The CDR3 region is CASSEARSGTLYNEQFF. The DNA of the CDR3 is TGTGCCAGCAGTGAAGCGCGCAGCGGGACTCTATACAATGAGCAGTTCTTC. The V and J genes are TRBV6-1 and TRBJ2-1, with 7 bases fitting TRBD2. The trim removed 0 bases at V and 4 bases at J, leaving 9 bases unmatched. The CDR3 consists of 17 residues. CDR1 is MNHNS, CDR2 SASEGT, per germline.

The gene calls are TRBV6-7 and TRBJ2-3, with 10 bases that match TRBD1. TRBV6-7 is an open reading frame whose function is uncertain. The V segment lost 10 bases and the J segment 2 bases; nucleotides outside the gene matches: 9. CDR3 length equals 15 residues. CDR3 in DNA: TGTGCCAAGGGCGACAGGGGGCCGTACACAGATACGCAGTATTTT. Its translation is CAKGDRGPYTDTQYF.

With respect to this clone: Mismatch with germline at one junction end may stem from a read error. The chain combines TRBV15 with TRBJ1-1, with 8 bases fitting TRBD1. The CDR3 sequence is 12 residues long. Germline V gene lookup returns CDR1 LNHNV and CDR2 YYDKDF (reference sequence). CDR3 coding DNA: TGTGCCTCCAGGACAGGGCATACTGAAGCTTTCTTT. Translation gives CASRTGHTEAFF.

The V call is TRBV19, the J call TRBJ1-1; the D is unclear. The V gene's germline CDR1 is LNHDA and CDR2 SQIVND (reference sequence). The ends were cut back, 4 bases at V and 5 bases at J, with 11 bases in the middle. CDR3 size: 13 residues. In DNA, the CDR3 is TGTGCCAGTAGTAAAGACTGGACTACTGAAGCTTTCTTT. Its protein product is CASSKDWTTEAFF.

This clone was picked up a small number of times. This chain links TRBV29-1 with TRBJ2-5; D is unresolved. V lost 2 bases and J 2 bases, leaving 9 bases between the germline ends. The germline V gene encodes CDR1 SQVTM and CDR2 ANQGSEA. This CDR3 is 13 amino acids long. DNA of the CDR3: TGCAGCGTTGAAATCCGCAGACAAGAGACCCAGTACTTC. Protein sequence: CSVEIRRQETQYF.

J is TRBJ1-3 and V is TRBV30; D might be TRBD1 (6 bases). Germline CDR1 GTSNPN, CDR2 SVGIG (reference sequence). The CDR3 length is 15 residues. Trimming cost V 0 bases and J 1 base, with 10 bases left between them. The DNA for the CDR3 is TGTGCCTGGAGTGTAGCCCAGGGGTCTGGAAACACCATATATTTT. It yields the protein CAWSVAQGSGNTIYF.